A single sample gave rise to the 3 T cell receptor beta chains below, sequenced in a study of cytomegalovirus exposure and HLA in healthy donors. The study ran its PCR with 60 Vbeta and 13 Jbeta primers. Produced via immunoSEQ multiplex PCR; TCRdb's table is partial and in-frame only. The sample yields roughly 150,000 clones, about 8.9% seen once. Sequenced material: PBMCs. These receptors came from a man over 45 in good health and CMV-seronegative.

This rearrangement joins TRBV7-9 to TRBJ2-7; 7 nucleotides align to TRBD2. This CDR3 is 13 amino acids long. V lost 5 bases and J lost 12; bases outside the gene matches: 13. Germline V CDR1 and CDR2: SEHNR, FQNEAQ (reference sequence). Here the CDR3 DNA reads TGTGCCAGCAGCATAAACATAAGACTAGCTATGTACTTC. This sequence encodes CASSINIRLAMYF.

The chain uses TRBV11-2 and TRBJ1-3; TRBD1 might be the D (5 bases). This CDR3 is 16 amino acids long. Trimming shortened V by 1 base and J by 2 bases, and 12 bases separated the two germline ends. CDR1 is SGHAT, CDR2 FQNNGV, per germline. The CDR3 sequence: CASSLGLQAAGNTIYF. Here the CDR3 DNA reads TGTGCCAGCAGCTTAGGCCTACAGGCGGCTGGAAACACCATATATTTT.

Concerning this clone: The same CDR3 arises from other DNA sequences in this sample as well. DNA of the CDR3: TGTGCCAGGGGAGGGACAGGAAGCTCCTACGAGCAGTACTTC. It codes for CARGGTGSSYEQYF. J is TRBJ2-7 and V is TRBV2, with a weak D call TRBD1 (8 bases). This CDR3 has 14 amino acids. V lost 9 bases to trimming and J lost 0 bases, with 15 bases between them. The germline CDR1 and CDR2 sequences are SNHLY and FYNNEI.